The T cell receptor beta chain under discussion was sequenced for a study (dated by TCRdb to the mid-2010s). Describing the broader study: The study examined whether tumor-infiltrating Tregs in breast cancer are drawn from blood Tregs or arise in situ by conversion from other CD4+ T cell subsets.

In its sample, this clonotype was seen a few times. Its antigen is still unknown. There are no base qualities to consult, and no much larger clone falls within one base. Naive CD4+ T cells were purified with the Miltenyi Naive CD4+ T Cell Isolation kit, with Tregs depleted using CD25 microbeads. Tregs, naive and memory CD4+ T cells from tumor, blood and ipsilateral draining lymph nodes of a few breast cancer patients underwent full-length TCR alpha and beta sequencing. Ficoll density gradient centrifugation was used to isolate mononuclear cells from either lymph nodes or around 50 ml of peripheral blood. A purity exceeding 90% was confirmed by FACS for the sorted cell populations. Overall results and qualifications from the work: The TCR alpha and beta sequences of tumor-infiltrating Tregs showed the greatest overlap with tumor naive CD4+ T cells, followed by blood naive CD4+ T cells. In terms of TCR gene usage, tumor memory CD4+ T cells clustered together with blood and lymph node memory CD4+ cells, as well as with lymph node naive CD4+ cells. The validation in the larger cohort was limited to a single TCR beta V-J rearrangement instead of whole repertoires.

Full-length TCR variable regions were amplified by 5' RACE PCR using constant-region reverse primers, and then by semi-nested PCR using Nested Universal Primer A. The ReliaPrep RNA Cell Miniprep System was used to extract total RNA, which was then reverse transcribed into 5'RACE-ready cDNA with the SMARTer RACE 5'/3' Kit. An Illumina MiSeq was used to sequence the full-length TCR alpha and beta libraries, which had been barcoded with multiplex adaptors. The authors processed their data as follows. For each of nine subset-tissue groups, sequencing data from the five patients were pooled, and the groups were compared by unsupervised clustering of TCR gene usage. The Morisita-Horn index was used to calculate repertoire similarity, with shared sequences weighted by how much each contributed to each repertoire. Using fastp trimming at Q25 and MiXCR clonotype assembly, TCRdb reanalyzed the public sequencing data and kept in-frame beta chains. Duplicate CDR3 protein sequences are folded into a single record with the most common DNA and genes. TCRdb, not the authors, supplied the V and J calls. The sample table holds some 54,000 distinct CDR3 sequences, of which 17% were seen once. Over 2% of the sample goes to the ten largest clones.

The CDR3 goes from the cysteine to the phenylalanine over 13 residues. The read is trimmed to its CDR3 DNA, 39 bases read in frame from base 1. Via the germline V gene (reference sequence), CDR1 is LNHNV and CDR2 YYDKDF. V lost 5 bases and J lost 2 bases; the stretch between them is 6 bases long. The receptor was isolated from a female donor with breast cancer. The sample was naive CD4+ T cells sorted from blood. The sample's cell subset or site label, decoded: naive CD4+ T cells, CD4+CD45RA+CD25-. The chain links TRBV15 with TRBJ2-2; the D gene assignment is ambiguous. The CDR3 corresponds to CATSFRNTGELFF. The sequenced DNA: TGTGCCACCAGCTTCAGAAACACCGGGGAGCTGTTTTTT.